These T cell receptor beta chains were read from a single sample in a study of early T cells in non-severe SARS-CoV-2 infection. TCRdb called the 5' RACE reads again in MiXCR, with one record for every CDR3 protein. The data hold fewer than 85,000 distinct CDR3 sequences, with approximately 14% observed a single time. Sequencing was performed on whole blood, taken at baseline. These receptors all come from an adult who was a healthcare worker with PCR-confirmed SARS-CoV-2 infection or an uninfected control (not recorded which). Both conserved end residues are part of each CDR3. The order of the fields is clone size, J gene, D gene, V gene, CDR3 protein, CDR3 DNA. D genes are given only for firm matches. Clone size, where shown, is once, few, many, or a class for clones that have expanded.

few,TRBJ2-7,-,TRBV21-1,CASSYHSDEMGQSSYEQYF,TGTGCCAGCAGCTACCACTCAGACGAAATGGGACAGAGCTCCTACGAGCAGTACTTC
-,TRBJ1-5,-,TRBV7-8,CASSQTYGANQPQHF,TGTGCCAGCAGCCAGACATACGGTGCGAATCAGCCCCAGCATTTT
-,TRBJ2-3,TRBD1,TRBV4-1,CASSLATGTGGNTQYF,TGCGCCAGCAGCCTAGCCACCGGGACAGGGGGAAATACGCAGTATTTT
few,TRBJ2-5,-,TRBV6-1,CASSEAPQETQYF,TGTGCCAGCAGTGAGGCCCCCCAAGAGACCCAGTACTTC
few,TRBJ2-7,TRBD1,TRBV6-1,CASSEASGQGYEQYF,TGTGCCAGCAGTGAAGCCTCGGGACAGGGGTACGAGCAGTACTTC
-,TRBJ2-3,-,TRBV27,CASRIGGNTDTQYF,TGTGCCAGCAGAATAGGGGGGAACACAGATACGCAGTATTTT
many,TRBJ2-5,-,TRBV6-1,CASSRDLQETQYF,TGTGCCAGCAGTAGGGATCTCCAAGAGACCCAGTACTTC
-,TRBJ2-3,-,TRBV6-1,CASSFPFGPSTDTQYF,TGTGCCAGCAGTTTTCCCTTCGGGCCTAGCACAGATACGCAGTATTTT
few,TRBJ2-3,-,TRBV7-9,CASSSSTKDTQYF,TGTGCCAGCAGCTCCTCGACAAAAGATACGCAGTATTTT
-,TRBJ2-1,-,TRBV27,CASSWTEANEQFF,TGTGCCAGCAGTTGGACGGAGGCCAATGAGCAGTTCTTC